The 21 T cell receptor beta chains reported below all come from one sample, sequenced in a study of T-cell memory formation after mild COVID-19. TCRdb re-analysed the 5' RACE reads in MiXCR, keeping a single row per CDR3 protein. Of 280,000 or so distinct CDR3 sequences in the sample, over 15% were seen once. The sample comprised PBMCs or a T cell subset sorted from them (not recorded which). These receptors came from a man aged 18 to 29 who had mild COVID-19 (a few samples of this study predate the infection). Cell type and time point are not known.

The CDR3 loop is CASSIGGSNYGYTF. The DNA of the CDR3 is TGTGCCAGCAGCATAGGGGGATCTAACTATGGCTACACCTTC. This sequence joins TRBV6-2 or TRBV6-3 and TRBJ1-2, with TRBD1 as a possible D gene (6 bases). Trimming stripped 6 bases from V and 0 bases from J, with 11 bases between. CDR1 is MNHEY and CDR2 is SVGEGT in the germline V gene. CDR3 length: 14 residues.

This clonotype was detected only a few times. The rearrangement uses TRBV7-2 and TRBJ2-3; D call uncertain. Deletions cut 5 bases from V and 2 bases from J, with 14 bases between. Germline V gives CDR1 SGHTA, CDR2 FQGNSA. The CDR3 consists of 15 residues. The CDR3 nucleotides read TGTGCCAGCAGCCCAGGAATAGCTATCACAGATACGCAGTATTTT. It encodes CASSPGIAITDTQYF.

V is TRBV7-6 and J is TRBJ2-2; TRBD1 agrees at 8 bases. The CDR3 contains 14 residues. V lost 0 bases, J lost 7 bases, and 1 base stayed unmatched. Germline V gene data show CDR1 as SGHVS and CDR2 as FNYEAQ. The CDR3 region is CASSLADRDGELFF. CDR3 bases: TGTGCCAGCAGCTTAGCGGACAGGGACGGGGAGCTGTTTTTT.

This clonotype was seen at least ten times. The rearrangement uses TRBV5-1 and TRBJ2-2; 7 bases line up with TRBD1. This CDR3 spans 18 amino acids. Looked up from germline, CDR1 is SGHRS and CDR2 is YFSETQ. The V and J ends lost 0 bases and 2 bases, in that order; junction bases with no gene match: 10. CDR3 amino acids: CASSLGQGRTYNTGELFF. The DNA for the CDR3 is TGCGCCAGCAGCTTGGGACAGGGAAGAACCTACAACACCGGGGAGCTGTTTTTT. Together with reference TRBV5-1 and TRBJ2-2, the CDR3 gives the full variable domain: KAGVTQTPRYLIKTRGQQVTLSCSPISGHRSVSWYQQTPGQGLQFLFEYFSETQRNKGNFPGRFSGRQFSNSRSEMNVSTLELGDSALYLCASSLGQGRTYNTGELFFGEGSRLTVL.

The CDR3 sequence: CASSLVGPPHGEKLFF. In nucleotides, the CDR3 is TGTGCCAGCAGTTTAGTAGGCCCACCCCACGGTGAAAAACTGTTTTTT. The gene calls are TRBV27 and TRBJ1-4; D unresolved. Trimming shortened V by 2 bases and J by 7 bases, and 17 bases separated the two germline ends. The CDR3 consists of 16 residues. Germline assignment: CDR1 MNHEY and CDR2 SMNVEV (reference sequence).

The chain recombines TRBV29-1 with TRBJ2-5; the D gene is possibly TRBD2 (5 bases). The V gene lost 4 bases and the J gene lost 5 bases, with 5 bases spanning the gap. The CDR3 is made up of 10 amino acids. Germline V lookup: CDR1 SQVTM, CDR2 ANQGSEA. The CDR3 spells CSVAGETQYF. As DNA, the CDR3 is TGCAGCGTTGCGGGGGAGACCCAGTACTTC.

There are a few counts of this clonotype. J is TRBJ2-1 and V is TRBV6-2 or TRBV6-3, with a possible D match to TRBD2 (5 bases). This CDR3 is built from 14 residues. V lost 8 bases and J lost 8, with 19 bases in between. The germline V gene has CDR1 MNHEY and CDR2 SVGEGT. Here the CDR3 reads CASQRRMEYDEQFF. DNA for the CDR3: TGTGCCAGCCAGAGGAGGATGGAGTACGATGAGCAGTTCTTC.

A few counts support this clonotype. The genes are TRBV20-1 and TRBJ2-3; 10 nucleotides match TRBD2. Germline-derived CDR1 and CDR2 are DFQATT and SNEGSKA (reference sequence). The ends lost 4 bases at V and 2 bases at J; junction bases unmatched: 6. The CDR3 length is 15 residues. The CDR3 sequence is CSAISGGAYTDTQYF. The CDR3 nucleotides are TGCAGTGCTATAAGCGGGGGGGCGTACACAGATACGCAGTATTTT.

The J gene is TRBJ1-1, the V gene TRBV7-3; D is ambiguous. Looked up from germline, CDR1 is SGHTA and CDR2 is FQGTGA. This CDR3 contains 13 residues. V lost 5 bases, J lost 4 bases, and 11 bases lay in between. The CDR3 sequence: CASSTRWGTEAFF. The CDR3 DNA reads as TGTGCCAGCAGCACAAGGTGGGGCACTGAAGCTTTCTTT.

In its sample, this clonotype was seen many times. The chain has TRBV4-2 and TRBJ1-1; no clear D. CDR1 is LGHNA, CDR2 YNFKEQ, per germline. Between the trimmed V and J ends, which lost 3 bases and 1 base, there was a span of 0 bases. The CDR3 has 11 amino acids. The CDR3 DNA follows: TGTGCCAGCAGCCAGAACACTGAAGCTTTCTTT. This codes for CASSQNTEAFF.

The gene calls are TRBV7-2 and TRBJ2-4; D not resolved. The CDR3 is 12 residues long. V was shortened by 6 bases and J by 5 bases, with 8 bases between the two germline ends. The germline CDR1 and CDR2 sequences are SGHTA and FQGNSA. The DNA for the CDR3 is TGTGCCAGCAGTCACCCTGAAAACATTCAGTACTTC. Its translation: CASSHPENIQYF.

This chain joins TRBV5-1 and TRBJ1-2; 9 positions match TRBD1. The CDR3 loop spans 17 amino acids. The V gene's germline CDR1 is SGHRS and CDR2 YFSETQ. Trimming at V came to 3 bases and at J to 3 bases, leaving 12 bases not matched to a gene. The CDR3 region is CASSSTAGTGKYYGYTF. As DNA, the CDR3 is TGCGCCAGCAGCTCTACGGCCGGGACAGGGAAATACTATGGCTACACCTTC.

The chain couples TRBV27 to TRBJ1-1; D not certain. Germline V gives CDR1 MNHEY, CDR2 SMNVEV (reference sequence). This CDR3 has 13 residues. V lost 2 bases and J lost 1, with 5 bases in between. The CDR3 here is CASSLMANTEAFF. CDR3 bases: TGTGCCAGCAGTTTAATGGCGAACACTGAAGCTTTCTTT.

The chain joins TRBV24-1 to TRBJ1-5, with D possibly matching TRBD1 (5 bases). V lost 4 bases to trimming and J lost 9 bases, with 12 bases between them. The CDR3 is 13 amino acids. Germline values: CDR1 KGHDR, CDR2 SFDVKD. In nucleotides, the CDR3 is TGTGCCACCAGTGACCGGGGCCTCGGGCCCCAGCATTTT. Protein product: CATSDRGLGPQHF.

The table lists this clonotype with a few counts. V gene TRBV15 combines with J gene TRBJ2-4; D is uncertain. Trimming stripped 4 bases from V and 7 bases from J, with 14 bases between. Looked up from germline, CDR1 is LNHNV and CDR2 is YYDKDF (reference sequence). The CDR3 extends over 14 amino acids. CDR3 bases: TGTGCCACCAGCACGGACCGACAAGGGAACATTCAGTACTTC. This codes for CATSTDRQGNIQYF.

This rearrangement joins TRBV28 to TRBJ1-5, with D hard to call. Trimming took off 8 bases at V and 6 bases at J, with 11 bases between the two ends. The CDR3 consists of 12 residues. CDR1 and CDR2 from the germline V gene are MDHEN and SYDVKM. CDR3 amino acids: CASQVAGQPQHF. The CDR3 coding sequence is TGTGCCAGCCAAGTCGCGGGTCAGCCCCAGCATTTT.

The CDR3, as DNA: TGTGCCACCAGTGACGCACGGGACAGAGATAACCCTAACTATGGCTACACCTTC. This encodes CATSDARDRDNPNYGYTF. This chain uses TRBV24-1 with TRBJ1-2, with 7 positions matching TRBD1. CDR3 size: 18 residues. Trimming cost V 4 bases and J 0 bases; bases outside gene matches: 13. Germline lookup yields CDR1 KGHDR and CDR2 SFDVKD.

The chain links TRBV7-9 to TRBJ2-1; D gene unclear. Germline CDR1 is SEHNR and CDR2 is FQNEAQ (reference sequence). The CDR3 loop spans 15 amino acids. The V end was cut by 5 bases, the J end by 0 bases, with 11 bases between. The CDR3 spells CASSRGVSSYNEQFF. CDR3 DNA sequence: TGTGCCAGCAGCCGAGGTGTGAGCTCCTACAATGAGCAGTTCTTC. Full variable domain (rest looked up from reference TRBV7-9 and TRBJ2-1): DTGVSQNPRHKITKRGQNVTFRCDPISEHNRLYWYRQTLGQGPEFLTYFQNEAQLEKSRLLSDRFSAERPKGSFSTLEIQRTEQGDSAMYLCASSRGVSSYNEQFFGPGTRLTVL.

This clonotype came up a few times. The chain joins TRBV20-1 to TRBJ2-2, with D perhaps matching TRBD2 (6 bases). The CDR3 has 13 residues. Trimming pared 8 bases from V and 1 base from J, leaving 11 bases between. Germline V gives CDR1 DFQATT, CDR2 SNEGSKA (reference sequence). The CDR3 here is CSLLGGNTGELFF. In DNA form, the CDR3 reads TGCAGTCTCTTGGGAGGGAACACCGGGGAGCTGTTTTTT.

The rearrangement links TRBV11-3 to TRBJ2-1; 8 nucleotides align to TRBD2. The junction had 2 bases not matched to a gene; V was cut back by 1 base and J by 3 bases. The CDR3 has 15 amino acids. In germline, CDR1 is SGHNT, CDR2 YENEEA. In DNA, the CDR3 is TGTGCCAGCAGCTTAGTAGCGGGGAGCTACAATGAGCAGTTCTTC. Translating it yields CASSLVAGSYNEQFF.

This clonotype was seen a handful of times. This chain uses TRBV7-9 with TRBJ2-2; D not certain. Germline assignment: CDR1 SEHNR and CDR2 FQNEAQ (reference sequence). V was cut by 5 bases and J by 6 bases, with 22 bases left in between. The CDR3 loop spans 17 amino acids. The CDR3 sequence is CASSVSLGRRIAGELFF. CDR3 nucleotide sequence: TGTGCCAGCAGCGTATCACTGGGCAGGCGGATAGCCGGGGAGCTGTTTTTT.